This T cell receptor beta chain was sequenced in a study of T-cell reconstitution after alpha-beta-depleted transplantation in children. The V end lost 1 base, the J end lost 7 bases, and 10 bases lay between the germline ends. This CDR3 region has 13 residues. A library of TCRbeta sequences, prepared with unique molecular identifiers, was generated. Using its own MiXCR run on the PCR reads, TCRdb lists one record per CDR3 protein. This table has over 550,000 distinct CDR3 sequences, over 9.5% appearing once. This clonotype appeared many times. The clonotype was recovered from a human donor who donated a stem cell graft to a child with acute myeloid leukemia. The sample consisted of PBMCs from the stem cell graft donor, taken from the stem cell graft. The V call is TRBV12-3 or TRBV12-4, the J call TRBJ1-2, with D hard to call. Here the CDR3 DNA reads TGTGCCAGCAGTTTAGGCGGGAGGAGTGGCTACACCTTC. Translation: CASSLGGRSGYTF.